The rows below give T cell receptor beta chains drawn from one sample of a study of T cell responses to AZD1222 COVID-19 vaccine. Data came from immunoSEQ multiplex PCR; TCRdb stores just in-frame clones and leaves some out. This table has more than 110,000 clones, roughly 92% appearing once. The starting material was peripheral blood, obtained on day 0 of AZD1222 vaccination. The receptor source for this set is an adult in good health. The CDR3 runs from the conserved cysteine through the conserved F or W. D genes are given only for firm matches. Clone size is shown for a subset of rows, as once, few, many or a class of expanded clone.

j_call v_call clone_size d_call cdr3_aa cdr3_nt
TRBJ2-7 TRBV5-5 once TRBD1 CASRPHPTGEFYEQYF TGTGCCAGCAGACCTCACCCGACAGGGGAATTTTACGAGCAGTACTTC
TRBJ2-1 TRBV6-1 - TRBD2 CASRLADNNEQFF TGTGCCAGCAGGCTAGCGGATAACAATGAGCAGTTCTTC
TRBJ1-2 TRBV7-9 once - CASSLASGEAYGYTF TGTGCCAGCAGCTTAGCGTCGGGGGAAGCCTATGGCTACACCTTC
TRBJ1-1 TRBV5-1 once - CASSMGQNTEAFF TGCGCCAGCAGTATGGGACAGAACACTGAAGCTTTCTTT
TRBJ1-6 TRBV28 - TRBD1 CASSPPGQSNSPLHF TGTGCCAGCAGTCCTCCGGGACAGTCTAATTCACCCCTCCACTTT
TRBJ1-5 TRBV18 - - CASSPNSRSTHQPQHF TGTGCCAGCTCACCAAATAGCAGGTCGACTCACCAGCCCCAGCATTTT
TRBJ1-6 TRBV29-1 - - CSVSDALHNSPLHF TGCAGCGTCTCAGACGCTCTCCATAATTCACCCCTCCACTTT
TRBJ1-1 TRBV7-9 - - CASSLGQTNTEAFF TGTGCCAGCAGCTTAGGACAGACCAACACTGAAGCTTTCTTT
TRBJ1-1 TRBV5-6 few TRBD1 CASLQGPANTEAFF TGTGCCAGCTTACAGGGGCCTGCGAACACTGAAGCTTTCTTT
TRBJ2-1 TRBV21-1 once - CASSRTTGCRQFF TGTGCCAGCAGCAGAACTACAGGGTGTCGGCAGTTCTTC
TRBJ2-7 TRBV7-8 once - CASSLVSYGQGRNEQYF TGTGCCAGCAGCTTAGTTTCATACGGGCAGGGTAGAAACGAGCAGTACTTC
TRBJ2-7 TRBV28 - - CASSSLDATKTGSGEQYF TGTGCCAGCAGTTCCCTCGACGCGACAAAAACAGGGAGTGGGGAGCAGTACTTC
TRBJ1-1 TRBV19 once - CASSIVLQGEAFF TGTGCCAGTAGTATTGTCCTTCAGGGAGAAGCTTTCTTT
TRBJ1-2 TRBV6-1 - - CASSSGSWGYTF TGTGCCAGCAGCTCAGGGTCGTGGGGCTACACCTTC
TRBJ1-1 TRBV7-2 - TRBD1 CASSSQTGGTEAFF TGTGCCAGCAGCTCACAGACAGGGGGGACTGAAGCTTTCTTT
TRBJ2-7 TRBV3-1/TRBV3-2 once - CASSQISYEQYF TGTGCCAGCAGCCAGATTAGCTACGAGCAGTACTTC
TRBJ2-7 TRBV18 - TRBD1 CASSPGTGAREQYF TGTGCCAGCTCACCAGGGACAGGGGCCCGCGAGCAGTACTTC
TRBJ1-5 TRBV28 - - CASSPPSQPQHF TGTGCCAGCAGTCCCCCCAGTCAGCCCCAGCATTTT
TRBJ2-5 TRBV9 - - CASSVGLGVVETQYF TGTGCCAGCAGCGTAGGATTGGGGGTGGTGGAGACCCAGTACTTC
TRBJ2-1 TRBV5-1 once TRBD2 CASSPLGLAGDNEQFF TGCGCCAGCAGCCCTCTGGGGCTAGCGGGGGACAATGAGCAGTTCTTC
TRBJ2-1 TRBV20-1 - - CSASAASTGHEQFF TGCAGTGCTAGTGCAGCTAGCACAGGTCATGAGCAGTTCTTC
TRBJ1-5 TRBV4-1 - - CASSQVGQPQHF TGCGCCAGCAGCCAAGTGGGTCAGCCCCAGCATTTT
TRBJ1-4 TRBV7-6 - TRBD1 CASSLGTGGRGEKLFF TGTGCCAGCAGCTTAGGGACAGGGGGCAGGGGGGAAAAACTGTTTTTT
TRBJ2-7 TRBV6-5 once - CASIMGGSYEQYF TGTGCCAGCATAATGGGAGGCTCCTACGAGCAGTACTTC
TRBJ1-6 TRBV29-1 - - CSVEEGAGGSPLHF TGCAGCGTTGAAGAGGGGGCGGGTGGTTCACCCCTCCACTTT
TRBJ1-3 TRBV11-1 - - CASSHSDGWQNTIYF TGTGCCAGCAGCCATTCGGACGGCTGGCAAAACACCATATATTTT
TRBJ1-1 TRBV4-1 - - CASSQERRGLTEAFF TGCGCCAGCAGCCAAGAACGCCGGGGTCTGACTGAAGCTTTCTTT
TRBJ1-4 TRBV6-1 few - CASSEEVGLRGEKLFF TGTGCCAGCAGTGAAGAGGTCGGCCTCCGGGGTGAAAAACTGTTTTTT
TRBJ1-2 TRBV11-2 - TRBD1 CASSLEPQGQGAYYGYTF TGTGCCAGCAGCTTAGAACCCCAAGGACAGGGGGCATACTATGGCTACACCTTC
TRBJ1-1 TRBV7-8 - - CASSASRGYMNTEAFF TGTGCCAGCAGCGCCTCGAGGGGCTATATGAACACTGAAGCTTTCTTT
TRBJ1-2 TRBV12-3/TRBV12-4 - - CASSLRVGYTF TGTGCCAGCAGTTTACGGGTTGGCTACACCTTC
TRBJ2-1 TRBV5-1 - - CASDTGYAYNEQFF TGCGCCAGCGACACAGGATATGCCTACAATGAGCAGTTCTTC
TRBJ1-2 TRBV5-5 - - CASSLLAYDGGYGYTF TGTGCCAGCAGCTTGTTGGCTTATGACGGGGGCTATGGCTACACCTTC
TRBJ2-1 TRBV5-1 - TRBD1 CASSSGQGARGEQFF TGCGCCAGCAGCTCCGGACAGGGCGCAAGAGGGGAGCAGTTCTTC
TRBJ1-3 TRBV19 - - CASITQGVGNTIYF TGTGCCAGTATCACCCAGGGAGTCGGAAACACCATATATTTT
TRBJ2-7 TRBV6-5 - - CASRLLMGSYEQYF TGTGCCAGCAGGCTTCTGATGGGGTCCTACGAGCAGTACTTC
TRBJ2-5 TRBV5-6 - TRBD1 CASSWGTGGGQETQYF TGTGCCAGCAGCTGGGGGACAGGGGGCGGGCAAGAGACCCAGTACTTC
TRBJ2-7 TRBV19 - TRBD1 CASSADRGLYEQYF TGTGCCAGTAGTGCAGACAGGGGGCTGTACGAGCAGTACTTC
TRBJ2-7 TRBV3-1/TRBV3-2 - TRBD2 CASSLSTSGIYEQYF TGTGCCAGCAGCCTTTCGACTAGCGGGATCTACGAGCAGTACTTC
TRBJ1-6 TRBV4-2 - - CASSQLDRGDNSPLHF TGTGCCAGCAGCCAACTGGACAGAGGGGATAATTCACCCCTCCACTTT
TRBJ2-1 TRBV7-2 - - CASSPGRFDEQFF TGTGCCAGCAGCCCCGGTAGGTTCGATGAGCAGTTCTTC
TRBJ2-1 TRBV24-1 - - CATSDPTRYNEQFF TGTGCCACCAGTGACCCCACACGGTACAATGAGCAGTTCTTC
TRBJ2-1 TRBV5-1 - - CASSLVLSNSYNEQFF TGCGCCAGCAGCTTGGTATTGTCAAATTCCTACAATGAGCAGTTCTTC
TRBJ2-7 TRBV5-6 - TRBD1 CASSFRTGGYEQYF TGTGCCAGCAGCTTTAGGACAGGAGGCTACGAGCAGTACTTC
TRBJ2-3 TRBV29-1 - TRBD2 CSVEARRGLREGGGTDTQYF TGCAGCGTTGAAGCTCGCCGAGGGTTGCGGGAGGGCGGGGGCACAGATACGCAGTATTTT
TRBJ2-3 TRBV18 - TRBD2 CASSPWTSGSSDTQYF TGTGCCAGCTCACCATGGACTAGCGGGAGTTCAGATACGCAGTATTTT
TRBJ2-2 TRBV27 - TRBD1 CASSLSTGGGIGELFF TGTGCCAGCAGTTTATCGACAGGGGGCGGTATCGGGGAGCTGTTTTTT
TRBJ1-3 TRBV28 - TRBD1 CASMNPRGPGNTIYF TGTGCCAGCATGAACCCTAGGGGGCCTGGAAACACCATATATTTT
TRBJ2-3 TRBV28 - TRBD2 CASSFDAGGSTDTQYF TGTGCCAGCAGTTTCGATGCGGGGGGATCCACAGATACGCAGTATTTT
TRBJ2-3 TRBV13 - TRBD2 CASSFSGGPGDTQYF TGTGCCAGCAGCTTTAGCGGGGGGCCAGGAGATACGCAGTATTTT
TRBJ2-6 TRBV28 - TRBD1 CASSSTGVPSLSGANVLTF TGTGCCAGCAGTAGTACAGGGGTCCCTTCTCTCTCTGGGGCCAACGTCCTGACTTTC
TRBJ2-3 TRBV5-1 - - CASSLATDTQYF TGCGCCAGCAGCTTGGCCACAGATACGCAGTATTTT
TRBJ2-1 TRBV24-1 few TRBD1 CATSDKDGQGVEFF TGTGCCACCAGTGATAAAGATGGACAGGGGGTCGAGTTCTTC
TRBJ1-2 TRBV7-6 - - CASSLAPEVYGYTF TGTGCCAGCAGCTTAGCGCCAGAAGTCTATGGCTACACCTTC